A single sample gave rise to the 17 T cell receptor beta chains below, sequenced in a study of ipilimumab plus nivolumab after autologous stem cell transplantation. The method was immunoSEQ multiplex PCR; TCRdb's version includes in-frame clones alone and lacks a portion of them. The sample has about 9,800 clones, approximately 74% seen once. The source material was PBMCs, sampled in a trial of ipilimumab plus nivolumab as post-transplant consolidation. These receptor sequences come from a female donor with multiple myeloma.

This sequence joins TRBV9 and TRBJ1-3; D is uncertain. Trimming pared 3 bases from V and 0 bases from J, leaving 7 bases between. This CDR3 spans 14 amino acids. Germline loops: CDR1 SGDLS, CDR2 YYNGEE. The chain's CDR3 is CASSGLLSGNTIYF. The CDR3 DNA is TGTGCCAGCAGCGGTCTCCTCTCTGGAAACACCATATATTTT.

This clone came up a few times. This chain joins TRBV9 and TRBJ1-4; 9 nucleotides match TRBD1. Trimming cost V 1 base and J 7 bases; bases outside gene matches: 14. CDR3 length: 18 amino acids. Germline CDR1 and CDR2: SGDLS and YYNGEE. CDR3 sequence: CASSVSGQGRGLGEKLFF. CDR3 bases: TGTGCCAGCAGCGTATCGGGACAGGGTCGAGGTCTGGGTGAAAAACTGTTTTTT.

V and J are TRBV10-3 and TRBJ2-3; D is unresolved. Trimming shortened V by 3 bases and J by 0 bases, and 7 bases separated the two germline ends. The germline CDR1 and CDR2 sequences are ENHRY and SYGVKD. CDR3 length equals 14 residues. CDR3 coding DNA: TGTGCCATCAGTGATGAGAAAAGCACAGATACGCAGTATTTT. Protein: CAISDEKSTDTQYF.

The rearrangement links TRBV10-2 to TRBJ2-7, with a tentative D call TRBD1 (5 bases). Germline CDR1 and CDR2: WSHSY and SAAADI. Trimming stripped 2 bases from V and 2 bases from J, with 13 bases between. This CDR3 contains 15 residues. This CDR3 reads CASSEQGHFTYEQYF. CDR3 nucleotides: TGCGCCAGCAGTGAGCAGGGTCACTTCACCTACGAGCAGTACTTC.

The chain has TRBV5-1 and TRBJ1-3, with unresolved D. The germline V gene has CDR1 SGHRS and CDR2 YFSETQ. V was shortened by 0 bases and J by 0 bases, with 10 bases between the two germline ends. CDR3 length: 16 residues. The CDR3 DNA follows: TGCGCCAGCAGCTTGGGGGGATTAAGCTCTGGAAACACCATATATTTT. This gives the protein CASSLGGLSSGNTIYF.

The chain couples TRBV7-9 to TRBJ1-2; the match to TRBD1 covers 7 bases. The CDR3 loop spans 16 amino acids. J was trimmed by 0 bases and V by 5 bases; bases with no gene match: 9. The V gene's germline CDR1 is SEHNR and CDR2 FQNEAQ (reference sequence). The CDR3 DNA follows: TGTGCCAGCAGCCACCCGCGGGGACAGCCTAACTATGGCTACACCTTC. This sequence encodes CASSHPRGQPNYGYTF.

The chain links TRBV28 to TRBJ2-7; 11 nucleotides agree with TRBD1. This CDR3 region has 15 residues. V lost 8 bases to trimming and J lost 6 bases; unmatched junction nucleotides: 12. CDR1 and CDR2 (germline): MDHEN, SYDVKM. The CDR3 here is CASAPAVGQGVEQYF. The CDR3 DNA reads as TGTGCCAGCGCCCCCGCTGTGGGACAGGGGGTCGAGCAGTACTTC.

The V gene is TRBV4-3, the J gene TRBJ2-7; D uncertain. Trimming took off 4 bases at V and 2 bases at J, with 12 bases between the two ends. Germline V lookup: CDR1 LGHNA, CDR2 YSLEER. The CDR3 totals 14 residues. The CDR3 DNA reads TGCGCCAGCAGCCGGTATCTAGAGGCCTACGAGCAGTACTTC. Translation: CASSRYLEAYEQYF.

V gene TRBV5-4 combines with J gene TRBJ2-3, with D perhaps matching TRBD1 or TRBD2 (6 bases each). Deletions cut 5 bases from V and 2 bases from J, with 15 bases between. Germline lookup yields CDR1 SGHNT and CDR2 YYREEE (reference sequence). The CDR3 totals 15 residues. CDR3 DNA sequence: TGTGCCAGCAGACTGGGGGGCACACCCACAGATACGCAGTATTTT. Amino acid sequence: CASRLGGTPTDTQYF.

The chain uses TRBV20-1 and TRBJ2-5, with D possibly being TRBD1 (5 bases). The V and J ends lost 8 bases and 5 bases respectively, with 12 bases between them. The CDR3 loop spans 11 amino acids. The germline gives CDR1 DFQATT, CDR2 SNEGSKA (reference sequence). The CDR3 loop reads CSLDKYETQYF. In nucleotides, the CDR3 is TGCAGTCTGGACAAATATGAGACCCAGTACTTC.

This sequence joins TRBV7-2 and TRBJ2-3; no reliable D call. This CDR3 contains 14 residues. With 0 bases removed from V and 0 bases from J, the gap between germline ends came to 4 bases. Germline V gives CDR1 SGHTA, CDR2 FQGNSA. DNA of the CDR3: TGTGCCAGCAGCTTAGCGGCTAGCACAGATACGCAGTATTTT. Its translation is CASSLAASTDTQYF.

The rearrangement links TRBV10-3 to TRBJ1-1; D not certain. The CDR3 runs 17 residues. Germline V CDR1 and CDR2: ENHRY, SYGVKD. The germline V and J ends were trimmed by 5 bases and 0 bases, with 19 bases remaining between them. The CDR3 spells CAISRFAGTQMNTEAFF. CDR3 nucleotides: TGTGCCATCAGTCGATTCGCAGGCACCCAAATGAACACTGAAGCTTTCTTT.

This CDR3 reads CASSPIFGQGYEKLFF. DNA for the CDR3: TGTGCCAGTAGTCCAATTTTTGGACAGGGGTATGAAAAACTGTTTTTT. This chain joins TRBV19 and TRBJ1-4; 9 nucleotides agree with TRBD1. Trimming removed 5 bases from V and 6 bases from J; junction bases left unmatched: 10. Germline CDR1 reads LNHDA; CDR2 reads SQIVND (reference sequence). The CDR3 contains 16 residues.

The chain employs TRBV4-3 and TRBJ1-5, with 7 bases identical to TRBD1. Germline CDR1 LGHNA, CDR2 YSLEER. This CDR3 comprises 15 residues. The V and J ends lost 0 bases and 6 bases, in that order; junction bases with no gene match: 5. The CDR3 spells CASSQDWAGGQPQHF. CDR3 coding DNA: TGCGCCAGCAGCCAAGATTGGGCAGGGGGTCAGCCCCAGCATTTT.

The chain is built from TRBV9 and TRBJ2-1; 12 bases line up with TRBD2. CDR1 SGDLS and CDR2 YYNGEE come from the germline V gene. The CDR3 covers 17 residues. Trimming took 3 bases from V and 4 from J; bases not matched to a gene: 8. The CDR3 DNA follows: TGTGCCAGCAGCGGTAAGCTAGCGGGAGGGCAGTACAATGAGCAGTTCTTC. This translates into CASSGKLAGGQYNEQFF.

This clone has just a few counts. The V gene is TRBV28, the J gene TRBJ1-3; 7 nucleotides agree with TRBD1. V lost 3 bases to trimming and J lost 4 bases; unmatched junction nucleotides: 3. The CDR3 covers 14 residues. Germline V gene lookup returns CDR1 MDHEN and CDR2 SYDVKM. The CDR3 here is CASSLTGPGNTIYF. The DNA for the CDR3 is TGTGCCAGCAGTTTGACAGGGCCGGGAAACACCATATATTTT. The variable domain in full, completed from reference TRBV28 and TRBJ1-3, reads DVKVTQSSRYLVKRTGEKVFLECVQDMDHENMFWYRQDPGLGLRLIYFSYDVKMKEKGDIPEGYSVSREKKERFSLILESASTNQTSMYLCASSLTGPGNTIYFGEGSWLTVV.

The V gene is TRBV7-3, the J gene TRBJ2-3, with D uncertain. Germline-derived CDR1 and CDR2 are SGHTA and FQGTGA. The CDR3 extends over 13 amino acids. V was pared by 4 bases and J by 3 bases, with 8 bases between. The DNA of the CDR3 is TGTGCCAGCAGCTCGCGAGTTACAGATACGCAGTATTTT. This codes for CASSSRVTDTQYF. The entire variable domain, with the rest obtained from reference TRBV7-3 and TRBJ2-3, is as follows: GAGVSQTPSNKVTEKGKYVELRCDPISGHTALYWYRQSLGQGPEFLIYFQGTGAADDSGLPNDRFFAVRPEGSVSTLKIQRTERGDSAVYLCASSSRVTDTQYFGPGTRLTVL.